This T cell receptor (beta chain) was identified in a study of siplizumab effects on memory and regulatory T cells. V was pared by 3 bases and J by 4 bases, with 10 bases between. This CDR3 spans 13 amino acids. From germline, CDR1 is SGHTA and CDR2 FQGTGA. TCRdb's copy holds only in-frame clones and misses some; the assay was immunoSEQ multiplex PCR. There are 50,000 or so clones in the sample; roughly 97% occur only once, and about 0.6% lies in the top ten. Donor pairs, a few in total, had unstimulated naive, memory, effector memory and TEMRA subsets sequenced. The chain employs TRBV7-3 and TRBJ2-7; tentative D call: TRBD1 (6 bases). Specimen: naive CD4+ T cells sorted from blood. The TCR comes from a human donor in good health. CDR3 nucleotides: TGTGCCAGCAGCTTTACACAGGGATACGAGCAGTACTTC. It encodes CASSFTQGYEQYF.